Below are 28 T cell receptor beta chains sequenced from a single sample in a study of healthy donors' naive CD4 and CD8 T cells. A linear amplification protocol produced the TCR libraries from 500 ng of total RNA. TCRdb reprocessed the reads with MiXCR, giving one entry per CDR3 protein. The sample shows about 180,000 distinct CDR3 sequences, over 60% of them seen only once. The sample was naive CD4+ and CD8+ T cells sorted from blood, pooled from several donors. All receptors come from a pool of human donors in good health; the sample pools cells from several healthy donors.

This clonotype was detected only a few times. The J gene is TRBJ2-5, the V gene TRBV6-5, with 7 nucleotides matching TRBD2. This CDR3 has 16 amino acids. V lost 1 base, J lost 4 bases, and 9 bases stayed unmatched. Per the germline V gene, CDR1 is MNHEY and CDR2 is SVGAGI. The CDR3 protein is CASSYLPWEGRETQYF. The CDR3 nucleotides are TGTGCCAGCAGTTACTTACCTTGGGAGGGAAGAGAGACCCAGTACTTC.

This clonotype has only a few counts. The chain has TRBV29-1 and TRBJ2-2, with D tentatively TRBD2 (6 bases). V was pared by 3 bases and J by 7 bases, with 9 bases between. This CDR3 region has 12 residues. CDR1 and CDR2 (germline): SQVTM, ANQGSEA. CDR3 nucleotide sequence: TGCAGCGTTGATCGGGGGAACGGGGAGCTGTTTTTT. As protein: CSVDRGNGELFF.

J is TRBJ2-7 and V is TRBV7-2, with 8 bases fitting TRBD2. With V trimmed by 3 bases and J by 3 bases, 4 bases remained unmatched. Germline values: CDR1 SGHTA, CDR2 FQGNSA. The CDR3 totals 14 residues. CDR3 nucleotide sequence: TGTGCCAGCAGCTTCGGCGGGGGGAACTACGAGCAGTACTTC. As protein: CASSFGGGNYEQYF. The full variable domain, rest sourced from reference TRBV7-2 and TRBJ2-7, is GAGVSQSPSNKVTEKGKDVELRCDPISGHTALYWYRQSLGQGLEFLIYFQGNSAPDKSGLPSDRFSAERTGGSVSTLTIQRTQQEDSAVYLCASSFGGGNYEQYFGPGTRLTVT.

This chain uses TRBV7-8 with TRBJ2-1; tentatively, D is TRBD2 (5 bases). The V gene lost 5 bases and the J gene lost 7 bases, with 12 bases spanning the gap. Germline V gives CDR1 SGHVS, CDR2 FQNEAQ. CDR3 size: 13 residues. CDR3 protein: CASSVTRHNEQFF. In nucleotides, the CDR3 is TGTGCCAGCAGCGTTACTAGGCATAATGAGCAGTTCTTC.

V gene TRBV5-5 combines with J gene TRBJ2-7; D is possibly TRBD2 (5 bases). CDR3 size: 12 residues. V was cut by 3 bases and J by 3 bases, with 7 bases left in between. Germline lookup yields CDR1 SGHKS and CDR2 YYEKEE (reference sequence). The DNA for the CDR3 is TGTGCCAGCAGCTCCCGGGACTACGAGCAGTACTTC. Residues: CASSSRDYEQYF. The variable domain in full, with the rest retrieved from reference TRBV5-5 and TRBJ2-7, is DAGVTQSPTHLIKTRGQQVTLRCSPISGHKSVSWYQQVLGQGPQFIFQYYEKEERGRGNFPDRFSARQFPNYSSELNVNALLLGDSALYLCASSSRDYEQYFGPGTRLTVT.

This chain connects TRBV14 to TRBJ2-7, with D uncertain. The V and J ends lost 3 bases and 7 bases respectively, with 7 bases between them. The length of the CDR3 is 11 residues. The germline V gene has CDR1 SGHDN and CDR2 FVKESK. The CDR3 DNA reads as TGTGCCAGCAGCCACGGTGGAGAGCAGTACTTC. The encoded protein is CASSHGGEQYF.

V gene TRBV29-1 combines with J gene TRBJ2-7, with a weak D call TRBD1 (6 bases). The germline gives CDR1 SQVTM, CDR2 ANQGSEA. The CDR3 is 13 residues long. The V and J ends lost 3 bases and 0 bases respectively, with 9 bases between them. CDR3 in amino acids: CSVEVDSSYEQYF. The DNA of the CDR3 is TGCAGCGTTGAGGTGGACAGCTCCTACGAGCAGTACTTC.

This chain links TRBV30 with TRBJ1-6, with 9 positions matching TRBD1. J lost 11 bases, V lost 3 bases, and 8 bases had no gene match. Germline loops: CDR1 GTSNPN, CDR2 SVGIG (reference sequence). This CDR3 comprises 14 residues. CDR3 region: CAWSDDRGMTPLHF. CDR3 coding DNA: TGTGCCTGGAGCGACGACAGGGGGATGACACCCCTCCACTTT. Supplemented by reference TRBV30 and TRBJ1-6, the full variable domain reads SQTIHQWPATLVQPVGSPLSLECTVEGTSNPNLYWYRQAAGRGLQLLFYSVGIGQISSEVPQNLSASRPQDRQFILSSKKLLLSDSGFYLCAWSDDRGMTPLHFGNGTRLTVT.

V gene TRBV5-4 combines with J gene TRBJ1-1, with 7 nucleotides matching TRBD1. CDR3 length equals 15 residues. V lost 4 bases, J lost 0 bases, and 6 bases stayed unmatched. Germline V gives CDR1 SGHNT, CDR2 YYREEE (reference sequence). DNA of the CDR3: TGTGCCAGCAGCCACCGAGGGGGCCTGAACACTGAAGCTTTCTTT. It yields the protein CASSHRGGLNTEAFF.

The CDR3 DNA is TGCAGTGCTAGGGACGTAGGGGTAGGATCACCCCTCCACTTT. Encoded protein: CSARDVGVGSPLHF. The rearrangement links TRBV20-1 to TRBJ1-6, with TRBD1 as a possible D gene (5 bases). This CDR3 region has 14 residues. V shed 3 bases and J shed 10 bases, with 16 bases lying between them. Germline loops: CDR1 DFQATT, CDR2 SNEGSKA (reference sequence).

The chain recombines TRBV2 with TRBJ2-3; no clear D. CDR3 length: 14 amino acids. The germline V gene has CDR1 SNHLY and CDR2 FYNNEI. Trimming pared 2 bases from V and 0 bases from J, leaving 6 bases between. CDR3 bases: TGTGCCAGCAGTGAATCCGTTAGCACAGATACGCAGTATTTT. This encodes CASSESVSTDTQYF.

V and J are TRBV21-1 and TRBJ2-1; no check of the table's D call, TRBD2, against the DNA was made. TRBV21-1 is shown as a pseudogene. The length of the CDR3 is 18 residues. The CDR3 is CASSKRDCGWEFYNEQFF. For the CDR3, the DNA is TGTGCCAGCAGCAAAAGAGATTGTGGTTGGGAGTTCTACAATGAGCAGTTCTTC.

The genes are TRBV6-5 and TRBJ1-1; the match to TRBD1 covers 9 bases. The CDR3 is made up of 14 amino acids. Germline-derived CDR1 and CDR2 are MNHEY and SVGAGI. V lost 10 bases, J lost 2 bases, and 8 bases stayed unmatched. CDR3 residues: CATREDRGNTEAFF. CDR3 DNA sequence: TGTGCCACCCGTGAGGACAGGGGAAACACTGAAGCTTTCTTT.

This clonotype appeared once. The chain carries TRBV29-1 and TRBJ2-1, with D hard to call. Germline CDR1 and CDR2: SQVTM and ANQGSEA. The CDR3 runs 12 residues. Trimming shortened V by 7 bases and J by 9 bases, and 16 bases separated the two germline ends. The CDR3 region is CSAIGPLREQFF. In DNA form, the CDR3 reads TGCAGCGCCATAGGGCCTTTACGTGAGCAGTTCTTC.

Only a few counts were recorded for this clonotype. The gene calls are TRBV5-1 and TRBJ1-2; D gene uncertain. CDR3 length: 12 residues. Trimming stripped 1 base from V and 5 bases from J, with 6 bases between. From germline, CDR1 is SGHRS and CDR2 YFSETQ. CDR3: CASSLSGYGYTF. As DNA, the CDR3 is TGCGCCAGCAGCTTGTCCGGTTATGGCTACACCTTC.

The V and J genes are TRBV7-2 and TRBJ2-7; TRBD1 agrees at 8 bases. The junction had 6 bases not matched to a gene; V was cut back by 7 bases and J by 4 bases. CDR1 and CDR2 (germline): SGHTA, FQGNSA. The CDR3 contains 13 residues. The CDR3, as DNA: TGTGCCAGCACCGGGACAGGCCGTTACGAGCAGTACTTC. Residues: CASTGTGRYEQYF.

The chain has TRBV6-2 or TRBV6-3 and TRBJ2-2, with no clear D. The CDR3 runs 12 residues. Deletions cut 0 bases from V and 9 bases from J, with 5 bases between. In germline, CDR1 is MNHEY, CDR2 SVGEGT. CDR3 in DNA: TGTGCCAGCAGTTACTCGAGCTGGGAGCTGTTTTTT. Its translation is CASSYSSWELFF.

The rearrangement links TRBV29-1 to TRBJ1-1; D is ambiguous. In germline, CDR1 is SQVTM, CDR2 ANQGSEA. Trimming removed 6 bases at V and 4 bases at J, with 6 bases between. The CDR3 extends over 10 amino acids. DNA for the CDR3: TGCAGCGTCCAAGGCACTGAAGCTTTCTTT. Its translation: CSVQGTEAFF.

The chain uses TRBV6-5 and TRBJ2-2; no definite D call. The CDR3 totals 15 residues. V gave up 7 bases and J gave up 7 bases, with 19 bases separating them. Germline CDR1 reads MNHEY; CDR2 reads SVGAGI. The CDR3 sequence is CASKSWGGNFGELFF. The DNA for the CDR3 is TGTGCCAGCAAGAGTTGGGGTGGAAATTTCGGGGAGCTGTTTTTT.

This clonotype was seen only once. The J gene is TRBJ2-7, the V gene TRBV6-2 or TRBV6-3, with D hard to call. Trimming removed 6 bases from V and 4 bases from J, with 13 bases in between. Germline V CDR1 and CDR2: MNHEY, SVGEGT. The length of the CDR3 is 13 residues. The CDR3 region has the DNA TGTGCCAGCAGAAGAACTGTACAGTACGAGCAGTACTTC. It yields the protein CASRRTVQYEQYF.

The chain uses TRBV5-5 and TRBJ1-2; D is uncertain. V lost 4 bases and J 4 bases, leaving 14 bases between the germline ends. The CDR3 has 14 residues. Germline V gives CDR1 SGHKS, CDR2 YYEKEE (reference sequence). CDR3 protein: CASSVTYPPYGYTF. CDR3 in DNA: TGTGCCAGCAGCGTGACCTACCCTCCCTATGGCTACACCTTC.

The rearrangement uses TRBV29-1 and TRBJ1-1, with D perhaps TRBD1 (5 bases). This CDR3 is built from 13 residues. V lost 6 bases, J lost 0 bases, and 11 bases lay in between. Germline assignment: CDR1 SQVTM and CDR2 ANQGSEA. The CDR3 nucleotides are TGCAGCGTCCGGACACTATTGAACACTGAAGCTTTCTTT. Protein sequence: CSVRTLLNTEAFF.

This chain uses TRBV5-6 with TRBJ2-7; TRBD1 matches at 10 bases. The V gene end was trimmed by 7 bases and the J gene end by 3 bases; junction bases not matched to a gene: 10. The CDR3 totals 15 residues. Germline lookup yields CDR1 SGHDT and CDR2 YYEEEE. In DNA, the CDR3 is TGTGCCAGCGGGCCGAGGGGACAGGGGCTCTACGAGCAGTACTTC. Translation gives CASGPRGQGLYEQYF.

The chain combines TRBV29-1 with TRBJ2-5; D could derive from TRBD1 or TRBD2 (5 bases each). The length of the CDR3 is 13 residues. The germline V gene encodes CDR1 SQVTM and CDR2 ANQGSEA. V was shortened by 7 bases and J by 1 base, with 13 bases between the two germline ends. The CDR3 loop is CSAEGQTQETQYF. The CDR3 region has the DNA TGCAGCGCCGAGGGGCAGACCCAAGAGACCCAGTACTTC.

The chain carries TRBV15 and TRBJ2-5, with D perhaps TRBD1 (6 bases). Trimming took off 2 bases at V and 4 bases at J, with 17 bases between the two ends. Germline V gene lookup returns CDR1 LNHNV and CDR2 YYDKDF (reference sequence). There are 16 residues in the CDR3. CDR3 sequence reads: CATSRPSAHRVETQYF. The DNA for the CDR3 is TGTGCCACCAGCAGACCCTCGGCCCACAGGGTAGAGACCCAGTACTTC.

This clonotype is a singleton in its sample. The chain carries TRBV6-5 and TRBJ2-7, with D possibly TRBD1 on 7 matching bases. The CDR3 is made up of 13 amino acids. Germline CDR1 reads MNHEY; CDR2 reads SVGAGI. The ends were cut back, 8 bases at V and 3 bases at J, with 14 bases in the middle. This CDR3 is CASGGGHGYEQYF. The DNA of the CDR3 is TGTGCCAGCGGAGGGGGCCACGGCTACGAGCAGTACTTC.

CDR3 amino acids: CSVGSGTGAYEQYF. Written as DNA, the CDR3 is TGCAGCGTCGGTTCCGGGACAGGGGCCTACGAGCAGTACTTC. The chain joins TRBV29-1 to TRBJ2-7; the match to TRBD1 covers 10 bases. The CDR3 is 14 residues long. Germline loops: CDR1 SQVTM, CDR2 ANQGSEA. The trim removed 6 bases at V and 2 bases at J, leaving 7 bases unmatched.

V is TRBV30 and J is TRBJ2-4, with TRBD1 matching over 8 bases. The CDR3 spans 12 residues. Germline CDR1 GTSNPN, CDR2 SVGIG (reference sequence). The ends lost 2 bases at V and 7 bases at J; junction bases unmatched: 1. CDR3 coding DNA: TGTGCCTGGAGTCGGGACAGGAACATTCAGTACTTC. Protein product: CAWSRDRNIQYF.